Below, 23 T cell receptor beta chains from the same sample are listed, as sequenced in a study of CD8 T cells in ankylosing spondylitis. MiXCR, applied by TCRdb to the 5' RACE reads, yields one record per CDR3 protein. The table shows 300,000 to 400,000 distinct CDR3 sequences, with 14% to 15% occurring only once. Sequencing was carried out using blood, either unsorted or a sorted T cell fraction (not recorded which). The receptors derive from a male donor with ankylosing spondylitis or in good health (not recorded which).

This clonotype was counted ten times or more. The chain combines TRBV12-3 or TRBV12-4 with TRBJ2-7, with 7 bases matching TRBD1. V was clipped by 4 bases and J by 0 bases; unmatched bases: 3. CDR3 length: 14 residues. The CDR3 is CASSSTGSSYEQYF. The CDR3 nucleotides read TGTGCCAGCAGTTCGACAGGGAGCTCCTACGAGCAGTACTTC.

The chain employs TRBV7-6 and TRBJ2-2; 8 bases are a match to TRBD2. Germline CDR1 reads SGHVS; CDR2 reads FNYEAQ. Trimming took 5 bases from V and 0 from J; bases not matched to a gene: 2. The CDR3 contains 15 residues. CDR3 region: CASSDSGANTGELFF. In DNA form, the CDR3 reads TGTGCCAGCAGCGATAGCGGGGCGAACACCGGGGAGCTGTTTTTT.

The chain couples TRBV2 to TRBJ2-2; 7 bases match TRBD1. Germline lookup yields CDR1 SNHLY and CDR2 FYNNEI. This CDR3 has 14 amino acids. V lost 5 bases to trimming and J lost 3 bases; unmatched junction nucleotides: 3. The CDR3 spells CASSWQGDTGELFF. The CDR3 DNA reads as TGTGCCAGCAGTTGGCAGGGGGACACCGGGGAGCTGTTTTTT.

A few counts support this clonotype. V usage is TRBV12-3 or TRBV12-4 and J usage is TRBJ1-2; tentative D call: TRBD1 (6 bases). Trimming pared 8 bases from V and 8 bases from J, leaving 21 bases between. The CDR3 contains 14 residues. As DNA, the CDR3 is TGTGCCAGCTCAACTCGTTCACAGGGTAGCGGCTACACCTTC. It codes for CASSTRSQGSGYTF.

A few counts support this clonotype. The V gene is TRBV12-3 or TRBV12-4, the J gene TRBJ2-3, with D unresolved. The V end lost 1 base, the J end lost 0 bases, and 8 bases lay between the germline ends. This CDR3 contains 15 residues. The CDR3 bases are TGTGCCAGCAGTTTAGGTGAGAGGAGCACAGATACGCAGTATTTT. It yields the protein CASSLGERSTDTQYF.

The CDR3 bases are TGTGCCAGCACCTCCCTAGGGGACGTTAGCGGGAGTAGGTTCCCCGGGGAGCTGTTTTTT. Amino acids: CASTSLGDVSGSRFPGELFF. The rearrangement links TRBV12-3 or TRBV12-4 to TRBJ2-2; 9 bases line up with TRBD2. V dropped 7 bases and J dropped 6; count of bases not matched to a gene: 24. The CDR3 contains 20 residues.

The J gene is TRBJ1-6, the V gene TRBV28; D is perhaps TRBD1 (6 bases). The germline CDR1 and CDR2 sequences are MDHEN and SYDVKM. The CDR3 loop spans 15 amino acids. Deletions cut 5 bases from V and 9 bases from J, with 17 bases between. The CDR3 spells CASSPRGGEGSPLHF. CDR3 sequence (DNA): TGTGCCAGCAGTCCCAGGGGTGGGGAAGGTTCACCCCTCCACTTT.

This clonotype has only a few counts. The chain employs TRBV5-1 and TRBJ2-7; unclear D gene. The CDR3 covers 14 residues. With 1 base removed from V and 1 base from J, the gap between germline ends came to 9 bases. Germline V CDR1 and CDR2: SGHRS, YFSETQ. As DNA, the CDR3 is TGCGCCAGCAGCTTGAAGAAACAATCCTACGAGCAGTACTTC. It yields the protein CASSLKKQSYEQYF.

The sample holds a few counts of this clonotype. The V call is TRBV7-7, the J call TRBJ2-5; no reliable D call. The CDR3 extends over 14 amino acids. The V gene's germline CDR1 is SSHAT and CDR2 FNYEAQ (reference sequence). Trimming stripped 6 bases from V and 7 bases from J, with 18 bases between. The CDR3 spells CASRQTHTSGTQYF. The CDR3 DNA follows: TGTGCCAGCAGGCAAACCCATACCTCGGGGACCCAGTACTTC.

This clonotype was seen a handful of times. CDR3 coding DNA: TGTGCCAGCAGCTTTGGGAGGAGGGAGAATGAGCAGTTCTTC. Its translation is CASSFGRRENEQFF. The chain links TRBV11-2 to TRBJ2-1, with D perhaps TRBD2 (6 bases). Germline V gene sequence: CDR1 SGHAT, CDR2 FQNNGV. The CDR3 spans 14 residues. Trimming stripped 3 bases from V and 7 bases from J, with 13 bases between.

This clonotype was seen only a few times. The chain joins TRBV12-3 or TRBV12-4 to TRBJ2-1; no clear D. V gave up 2 bases and J gave up 8 bases, with 7 bases separating them. The CDR3 sequence is 12 residues long. The chain's CDR3 is CASSLSLDEQFF. The DNA for the CDR3 is TGTGCCAGCAGTTTATCGTTGGATGAGCAGTTCTTC.

This clonotype was seen more than once but under ten times. The chain couples TRBV5-1 to TRBJ2-2; D is possibly TRBD1 or TRBD2 (5 bases each). Germline values: CDR1 SGHRS, CDR2 YFSETQ. The CDR3 has 16 residues. With 5 bases removed from V and 2 bases from J, the gap between germline ends came to 16 bases. The CDR3 protein is CASSTFPGRNTGELFF. The CDR3 DNA follows: TGCGCCAGCAGTACATTTCCGGGACGAAACACCGGGGAGCTGTTTTTT.

The chain employs TRBV7-7 and TRBJ2-7; TRBD2 might be the D (6 bases). Trimming took off 6 bases at V and 3 bases at J, with 12 bases between the two ends. Germline-derived CDR1 and CDR2 are SSHAT and FNYEAQ (reference sequence). This CDR3 has 13 residues. DNA for the CDR3: TGTGCCAGCAGTCCCAAGGGAGGCTACGAGCAGTACTTC. Protein sequence: CASSPKGGYEQYF.

This chain links TRBV5-6 with TRBJ2-1, with 11 positions matching TRBD2. The germline gives CDR1 SGHDT, CDR2 YYEEEE. The CDR3 length is 15 residues. J lost 6 bases, V lost 1 base, and 3 bases had no gene match. Here the CDR3 reads CASSLLAGGANEQFF. The CDR3 DNA sequence: TGTGCCAGCAGCTTGCTAGCGGGAGGTGCCAATGAGCAGTTCTTC.

The gene calls are TRBV20-1 and TRBJ2-6; perhaps TRBD2 as D (6 bases). Germline V gene sequence: CDR1 DFQATT, CDR2 SNEGSKA (reference sequence). V was pared by 1 base and J by 0 bases, with 22 bases between. This CDR3 is built from 20 residues. For the CDR3, the DNA is TGCAGTGCTAGAGGGAGGGTCCGGGACCCAAGTAGCTCTGGGGCCAACGTCCTGACTTTC. The encoded protein is CSARGRVRDPSSSGANVLTF.

This clonotype has more than one count but fewer than ten. The V call is TRBV2, the J call TRBJ2-1, with TRBD2 matching 9 bases. Germline CDR1 and CDR2: SNHLY and FYNNEI. The V segment lost 3 bases and the J segment 13 bases; nucleotides outside the gene matches: 4. The CDR3 consists of 12 residues. Here the CDR3 reads CASSDLAGQQFF. In DNA form, the CDR3 reads TGTGCCAGCAGTGATCTAGCGGGACAACAGTTCTTC.

This chain connects TRBV12-3 or TRBV12-4 to TRBJ2-5, with a tentative D call TRBD1 (6 bases). The CDR3 consists of 14 residues. V lost 1 base and J 7 bases, leaving 13 bases between the germline ends. In nucleotides, the CDR3 is TGTGCCAGCAGTTTAGGACAGGCCTCCGCGACCCAGTACTTC. As protein: CASSLGQASATQYF.

This chain uses TRBV3-1 with TRBJ2-7; D may be TRBD2 (7 bases). From germline, CDR1 is LGHDT and CDR2 YNNKEL (reference sequence). With 1 base removed from V and 1 base from J, the gap between germline ends came to 11 bases. This CDR3 is 15 amino acids long. CDR3 region: CASSQARGPSYEQYF. As DNA, the CDR3 is TGTGCCAGCAGCCAAGCGCGGGGGCCTTCCTACGAGCAGTACTTC.

This clonotype was seen a few times. J is TRBJ2-1 and V is TRBV7-2, with D possibly TRBD1 on 6 matching bases. This CDR3 is built from 14 residues. Germline V gene sequence: CDR1 SGHTA, CDR2 FQGNSA. Trimming shortened V by 4 bases and J by 9 bases, and 16 bases separated the two germline ends. DNA of the CDR3: TGTGCCAGCAGCTCTGGGGGCTCAGAGACTGAGCAGTTCTTC. This encodes CASSSGGSETEQFF.

The V and J genes are TRBV19 and TRBJ2-1; maybe TRBD1 (6 bases). CDR3 length: 17 residues. Germline CDR1 and CDR2: LNHDA and SQIVND (reference sequence). Deletions cut 5 bases from V and 2 bases from J, with 19 bases between. The CDR3 reads CASSQHHRDTTYNEQFF. The DNA for the CDR3 is TGTGCCAGTAGTCAGCATCACAGGGATACAACCTACAATGAGCAGTTCTTC.

This clonotype showed up many times. This rearrangement joins TRBV5-1 to TRBJ1-2; D unclear. Trimming stripped 4 bases from V and 4 bases from J, with 11 bases between. Per the germline V gene, CDR1 is SGHRS and CDR2 is YFSETQ. The CDR3 has 13 residues. CDR3 sequence reads: CASSQSGPYGYTF. CDR3 bases: TGCGCCAGCAGCCAGAGCGGTCCCTATGGCTACACCTTC. The complete variable domain, with remaining parts taken from reference TRBV5-1 and TRBJ1-2, reads KAGVTQTPRYLIKTRGQQVTLSCSPISGHRSVSWYQQTPGQGLQFLFEYFSETQRNKGNFPGRFSGRQFSNSRSEMNVSTLELGDSALYLCASSQSGPYGYTFGSGTRLTVV.

The genes are TRBV3-1 and TRBJ2-3; 10 nucleotides align to TRBD2. The V and J ends lost 5 bases and 0 bases, in that order; junction bases with no gene match: 5. Per the germline V gene, CDR1 is LGHDT and CDR2 is YNNKEL (reference sequence). The length of the CDR3 is 16 residues. The CDR3 DNA is TGTGCCAGCAGCAGACTAGCGGGCCTTAGCACAGATACGCAGTATTTT. Its protein is CASSRLAGLSTDTQYF.

This clonotype was observed a few times. This chain uses TRBV15 with TRBJ2-5, with D perhaps matching TRBD2 (5 bases). There are 12 residues in the CDR3. V was trimmed by 0 bases and J by 7 bases, leaving 6 bases between them. Germline values: CDR1 LNHNV, CDR2 YYDKDF (reference sequence). CDR3 sequence: CATSRDRGTQYF. CDR3 DNA: TGTGCCACCAGCAGAGATCGGGGGACCCAGTACTTC.